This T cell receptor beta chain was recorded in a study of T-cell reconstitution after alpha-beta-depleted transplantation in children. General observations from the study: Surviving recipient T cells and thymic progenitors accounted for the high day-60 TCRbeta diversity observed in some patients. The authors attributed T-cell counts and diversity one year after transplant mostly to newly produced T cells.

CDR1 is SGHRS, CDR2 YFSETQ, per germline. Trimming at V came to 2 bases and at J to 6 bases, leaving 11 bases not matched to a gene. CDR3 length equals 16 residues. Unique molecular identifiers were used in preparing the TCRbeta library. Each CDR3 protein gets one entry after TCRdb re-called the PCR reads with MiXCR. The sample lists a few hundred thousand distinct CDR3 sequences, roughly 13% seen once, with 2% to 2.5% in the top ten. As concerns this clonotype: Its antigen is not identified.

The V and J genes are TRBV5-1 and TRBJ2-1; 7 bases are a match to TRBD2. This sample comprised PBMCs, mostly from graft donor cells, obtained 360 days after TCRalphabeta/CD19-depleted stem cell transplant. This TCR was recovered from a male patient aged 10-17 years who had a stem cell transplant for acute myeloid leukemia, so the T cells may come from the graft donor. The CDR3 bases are TGCGCCAGCAGCTTTCAGCGAGCGGGACCCCGCAATGAGCAGTTCTTC. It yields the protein CASSFQRAGPRNEQFF.